The 2 T cell receptor beta chains below come from one sample, sequenced in a study of T cell responses to AZD1222 COVID-19 vaccine. Repertoires were generated with immunoSEQ multiplex PCR, while TCRdb's copy carries only in-frame clones and drops some. The sample lists 160,000 or so clones, about 91% occurring once. The sequences come from peripheral blood, collected 28 days after the second AZD1222 dose. The source is an adult who received the AZD1222 COVID-19 vaccine.

This chain connects TRBV24-1 to TRBJ2-1, with D perhaps TRBD2 (6 bases). Trimming pared 4 bases from V and 14 bases from J, leaving 17 bases between. There are 13 residues in the CDR3. In germline, CDR1 is KGHDR, CDR2 SFDVKD. CDR3 in DNA: TGTGCCACCAGTGACCCCGGGACTGCCCGAGAGTTCTTC. As protein: CATSDPGTAREFF.

The chain couples TRBV6-5 to TRBJ1-3; D gene unclear. The CDR3 extends over 15 amino acids. V shed 7 bases and J shed 2 bases, with 15 bases lying between them. The germline V gene encodes CDR1 MNHEY and CDR2 SVGAGI. The CDR3 loop reads CASIRVAGAGNTIYF. CDR3 sequence (DNA): TGTGCCAGCATTAGGGTCGCCGGTGCTGGAAACACCATATATTTT.